The present TCR beta chain was sequenced within a study of blood T cell repertoires in COVID-19. Study overall: T cells, B-cell-depleted T cells, or PBMCs provided the cDNA or gDNA that served as material.

The ends were cut back, 7 bases at V and 1 base at J, with 4 bases in the middle. The CDR3 has 11 residues. CDR1 is MDHEN, CDR2 SYDVKM, per germline. In the original analysis: Reference gene primer amplification gave nucleated cell count estimates. The repertoire was sequenced with immunoSEQ multiplex PCR; TCRdb's copy has only in-frame clones and lacks some. The DNA gave D and trimming, while V, J and clone size come from that table. Here the sample spans some 67,000 clones, about nine tenths being singletons. This sequence joins TRBV28 and TRBJ1-1; D not certain. The sequencing sample was made of peripheral blood. The receptor comes from a woman aged 18-29 years with acute or convalescent COVID-19. CDR3 DNA: TGTGCCAGCACCCAGAACACTGAAGCTTTCTTT. It translates to CASTQNTEAFF.